These 31 T cell receptor gamma chains came from one sample sequenced in a study of γδ T cells in repeated Plasmodium falciparum infection. Vgamma9/Vdelta2+ and Vdelta2-negative gammadelta T cells were flow-sorted from PBMC for bulk sequencing. TCRdb re-called clones from the multiplex PCR reads using CATT. Of about 30,000 gamma-chain clones detected, 1.4% to 1.5% appear once; the ten largest clones hold around 19%. The sequencing input was gamma-delta T cells from blood. These receptors were collected from a pool of human donors (malaria-infected and uninfected, not separated).

A note on this clone: With only one base between it and a far larger clone, this is likely a read error. The sample contains more than one DNA sequence encoding this CDR3. The J gene went uncalled, whereas the V gene is TRGV5. The CDR3 is 13 residues long. Germline V gives CDR1 VINAFY, CDR2 YDVSNSKD. The CDR3 sequence is CATWDRLAYKKLF. CDR3 sequence (DNA): TGTGCCACCTGGGACAGGCTGGCCTATAAGAAGCTCTTT.

With regard to this clone: The mismatch at residue 7 between this DNA's translation and the TCRdb protein of a much larger clone likely reflects a read error; the protein shown is translated from the DNA. The J gene went uncalled, whereas the V gene is TRGV9. The CDR3 extends over 9 amino acids. Per the germline V gene, CDR1 is GITISATS and CDR2 is ISYDGTV (reference sequence). The CDR3 DNA follows: TGTGCCTTGTATTCCCGGAGACTCTTT. Encoded protein: CALYSRRLF.

Concerning this clone itself: TCRdb's listed protein matches a much larger clone and diverges from this DNA's translation at residue 3, likely through a read error; the protein shown comes from the DNA. The chain has TRGV9 and TRGJP. Here the J gene came from matching the DNA to germline, since TCRdb omits it. This CDR3 region has 18 residues. Germline assignment: CDR1 GITISATS and CDR2 ISYDGTV (reference sequence). Here the CDR3 DNA reads TGTGCCATGTGGCAGGTGAGCCGGCAAGAGTTGGGCAAAAAAATCAAGGTATTT. Translated: CAMWQVSRQELGKKIKVF.

This clone was counted only a few times. This sequence is one base from a far larger clone and is likely a read error. Distinct nucleotide sequences in the sample also encode this CDR3. The chain joins TRGV9 to TRGJ1 or TRGJ2. The J gene, missing from TCRdb, was assigned here through DNA to germline matching. CDR1 is GITISATS and CDR2 is ISYDGTV in the germline V gene (reference sequence). The CDR3 runs to 13 residues. Here the CDR3 reads CALWARLYYKKLF. CDR3 in DNA: TGTGCCCTGTGGGCCCGACTTTATTATAAGAAACTCTTT.

This clone appeared many times. TCRdb records a much larger clone's protein for this DNA, with a difference at residue 4 that likely arises from a read error; the protein given is the translation of the DNA. CDR3 protein: CATLLYYKKLF. The CDR3 nucleotides are TGTGCCACATTACTTTATTATAAGAAACTCTTT. The chain couples TRGV4 to TRGJ1 or TRGJ2. TCRdb records no J gene; here it was assigned by comparing the DNA to germline. There are 11 residues in the CDR3. Unmatched junction bases numbered 6, after V lost 10 bases and J lost 3 bases. The germline V gene encodes CDR1 EGSTGY and CDR2 YDSYTSSV.

In its sample, this clone was seen many times. This sequence joins TRGV4 and TRGJP1. Looked up from germline, CDR1 is EGSTGY and CDR2 is YDSYTSSV. Trimming cost V 0 bases and J 0 bases; bases outside gene matches: 4. The length of the CDR3 is 16 residues. The CDR3 spells CATWDGGNTTGWFKIF. DNA of the CDR3: TGTGCCACCTGGGATGGGGGAAATACCACTGGTTGGTTCAAGATATTT.

A word on this clone: The protein TCRdb lists belongs to a much larger clone and differs from this DNA's translation at residue 11, which points to a read error; the protein shown is made from the DNA. The CDR3 spells CATWDGPSDWVKTF. For the CDR3, the DNA is TGTGCCACCTGGGACGGACCTAGTGATTGGGTCAAGACGTTT. V and J are TRGV5 and TRGJP2. TCRdb supplies no J gene; here it was assigned by aligning the nucleotide sequence to germline. The V gene's germline CDR1 is VINAFY and CDR2 YDVSNSKD. The CDR3 totals 14 residues.

This clone was seen many times. The chain has TRGV2 and TRGJ1 or TRGJ2. The CDR3 runs 16 residues. Germline-derived CDR1 and CDR2 are EGSNGY and YDSYNSKV. Losses at the gene ends were 3 bases for V and 0 bases for J; bases not matched to a gene: 11. CDR3 nucleotide sequence: TGTGCCACCTGGGACTGCCATTACGTGAATTATTATAAGAAACTCTTT. Its protein product is CATWDCHYVNYYKKLF.

In its sample, this clone was seen many times. This likely came from a read error, as a far larger clone is one base away. Other DNA variants within this sample encode the same CDR3. V is TRGV9 and J is TRGJP. From germline, CDR1 is GITISATS and CDR2 ISYDGTV (reference sequence). The CDR3 covers 17 residues. Here the CDR3 DNA reads TGTGCCTTGTGGGAGGTGGTATCCGAGTTGGGCAAAAAAATCAAGGTGTTT. Protein product: CALWEVVSELGKKIKVF.

This clone came up many times. TCRdb attributes to this sequence the protein of a much larger clone, which differs from the DNA translation at residue 7; a read error is likely, and the protein displayed is translated from the DNA. The rearrangement links TRGV9 to TRGJ1 or TRGJ2. No J segment appears in TCRdb, so it was assigned here by matching the sequence to germline. V was clipped by 1 base and J by 7 bases; unmatched bases: 7. The CDR3 has 13 residues. Per the germline V gene, CDR1 is GITISATS and CDR2 is ISYDGTV (reference sequence). CDR3 DNA sequence: TGTGCCTTGTGGGAGGTATCGAAATATAAGAAACTCTTT. Translation: CALWEVSKYKKLF.

Concerning this clone: The protein TCRdb gives is from a much larger clone and does not agree with this DNA's translation at residue 3, likely a read error; the protein shown here comes from the DNA. CDR3 in DNA: TGTGCCTCGTGGGAGGATTCCAGCGAGTTGGGCAAAAAAATCAAGGTATTT. It translates to CASWEDSSELGKKIKVF. This chain connects TRGV9 to TRGJP. The CDR3 covers 17 residues. Germline CDR1 is GITISATS and CDR2 is ISYDGTV (reference sequence).

This clone is labeled medium-sized. The chain employs TRGV9 and TRGJ1 or TRGJ2. Germline V gene sequence: CDR1 GITISATS, CDR2 ISYDGTV (reference sequence). V lost 1 base, J lost 11 bases, and 5 bases stayed unmatched. This CDR3 is built from 11 residues. The CDR3 DNA sequence: TGTGCCTTGTGGGAGGTTTGGCAGAAACTCTTT. Residues: CALWEVWQKLF.

This clone was seen many times. Since a far larger clone is one base different, this is likely a read error. Other DNA sequences in the same sample also yield this CDR3. This chain joins TRGV9 and TRGJP. The J gene, left out of TCRdb, was set here by checking the DNA against germline. Trimming removed 4 bases from V and 9 bases from J; junction bases left unmatched: 15. CDR1 and CDR2 (germline): GITISATS, ISYDGTV (reference sequence). The CDR3 is 18 amino acids. Written as DNA, the CDR3 is TGTGCCTTGTGGGACCTGCAAGAGGTGGTGTTGGGCAAAAAAATCAAGGTATTT. Translation gives CALWDLQEVVLGKKIKVF.

This clone was detected ten times or more. The protein TCRdb gives is from a much larger clone and does not agree with this DNA's translation at residue 12, likely a read error; the protein shown here comes from the DNA. V and J are TRGV9 and TRGJP. The J gene, missing from TCRdb, was assigned here through DNA to germline matching. Germline values: CDR1 GITISATS, CDR2 ISYDGTV (reference sequence). The CDR3 totals 18 residues. Here the CDR3 reads CALWDLQEVVLDKKIKVF. The CDR3 nucleotides are TGTGCCTTGTGGGACCTGCAAGAGGTAGTGTTGGACAAAAAAATCAAGGTATTT.

Regarding this clone: Translating this DNA gives a protein that differs at residue 9 from the TCRdb one, which belongs to a much larger clone; a read error is likely, and the protein shown is this translation. The chain carries TRGV3 and TRGJ1 or TRGJ2. TCRdb is silent on the J gene; assignment here came from matching the DNA to germline. The junction had 8 bases not matched to a gene; V was cut back by 0 bases and J by 9 bases. The CDR3 spans 13 residues. Germline values: CDR1 VTNTFY, CDR2 YDVSTARD (reference sequence). This chain's CDR3 is CATWDRPRSKKLF. The CDR3 DNA is TGTGCCACCTGGGACAGGCCACGCTCTAAGAAACTCTTT.

There are many counts of this clone. TCRdb attributes to this sequence the protein of a much larger clone, which differs from the DNA translation at residue 6; a read error is likely, and the protein displayed is translated from the DNA. The sample contains more than one DNA sequence encoding this CDR3. This chain joins TRGV9 and TRGJP. TCRdb carries no J gene annotation; the J gene was assigned here by matching the DNA with germline. The CDR3 covers 17 residues. Germline V CDR1 and CDR2: GITISATS, ISYDGTV (reference sequence). V lost 2 bases, J lost 7 bases, and 8 bases stayed unmatched. CDR3: CALWEAQSELGKKIKVF. DNA for the CDR3: TGTGCCTTGTGGGAGGCGCAATCCGAGTTGGGCAAAAAAATCAAGGTATTT.

This clone ranks as medium-sized (0.01 to 0.1%). The sample holds other DNA sequences that translate to the same CDR3. The chain recombines TRGV9 with TRGJ1 or TRGJ2. V dropped 0 bases and J dropped 5; count of bases not matched to a gene: 10. Germline V lookup: CDR1 GITISATS, CDR2 ISYDGTV (reference sequence). The CDR3 runs to 15 residues. Written as DNA, the CDR3 is TGTGCCTTGTGGGAGGTGCCCCGACATCATTATAAGAAACTCTTT. It codes for CALWEVPRHHYKKLF.

Regarding this clone: The protein in TCRdb stems from a much larger clone and differs at residue 14 from this DNA's translation, likely a read error; here the protein is translated from the DNA. This chain links TRGV9 with TRGJP. TCRdb lists no J gene, so it was determined here by aligning the DNA to germline. Germline V gene lookup returns CDR1 GITISATS and CDR2 ISYDGTV (reference sequence). The CDR3 is 17 amino acids. CDR3 sequence: CALWDPAAELGKKTKVF. CDR3 DNA sequence: TGTGCCTTGTGGGACCCCGCAGCAGAGTTGGGCAAAAAAACCAAGGTATTT.

This clone has a handful of counts. A far larger clone is a single base away, which makes a read error likely. This sample also contains other DNA sequences that code for the same CDR3. This chain connects TRGV4 to TRGJ1 or TRGJ2. Germline V gene data show CDR1 as EGSTGY and CDR2 as YDSYTSSV. The CDR3 has 13 residues. The CDR3 region is CATWVLYYYKKLF. Here the CDR3 DNA reads TGTGCCACCTGGGTACTATATTATTACAAGAAACTCTTT.

For this clone: The protein in TCRdb stems from a much larger clone and differs at residue 4 from this DNA's translation, likely a read error; here the protein is translated from the DNA. The chain recombines TRGV5 with TRGJ1 or TRGJ2. Germline matching of the DNA provided the J gene here, since TCRdb leaves it blank. CDR1 is VINAFY and CDR2 is YDVSNSKD in the germline V gene. The CDR3 spans 12 residues. CDR3 in amino acids: CATRDSAYKKLF. The CDR3 DNA reads TGTGCCACCCGGGACAGTGCCTATAAGAAACTCTTT.

This clone has a count of ten or more. The chain recombines TRGV8 with TRGJP2. The J gene was missing in TCRdb and was found by matching the end of the DNA to germline. This CDR3 is 15 amino acids long. CDR1 and CDR2 from the germline V gene are VENAVY and YDSYNSRV. The J segment lost 3 bases and the V segment lost 2 bases, leaving 6 bases of the junction unmatched. As DNA, the CDR3 is TGTGCCACCTGGGATAAGGTCGGTAGTGATTGGATCAAGACGTTT. It translates to CATWDKVGSDWIKTF.

This clone was picked up many times. The chain has TRGV3 and TRGJ1 or TRGJ2. The germline V gene has CDR1 VTNTFY and CDR2 YDVSTARD (reference sequence). The junction had 4 bases not matched to a gene; V was cut back by 2 bases and J by 3 bases. The CDR3 is 13 amino acids. The CDR3 is CATWDIPYYKKLF. The CDR3 coding sequence is TGTGCCACCTGGGACATCCCTTATTATAAGAAACTCTTT.

This clone was observed a handful of times. This likely reflects a read error, since a far larger clone is one base away. The same CDR3 arises from other DNA sequences in this sample as well. The V gene is given as TRGV9, and no J gene call is available. The germline V gene has CDR1 GITISATS and CDR2 ISYDGTV (reference sequence). CDR3 length: 13 residues. The CDR3 DNA follows: TGTGCCTTGTGGGAGGCCCCCTTGTATAAGAAACTCTTC. Translation gives CALWEAPLYKKLF.

This clone was recorded a few times. One base separates it from a far larger clone, so it is likely a read error. No J gene was named, though the V gene is TRGV4. Per the germline V gene, CDR1 is EGSTGY and CDR2 is YDSYTSSV. CDR3 length equals 13 residues. CDR3 residues: CATWDARYYKKLF. CDR3 nucleotides: TGTGCCACCTGGGATGCTAGGTATTATAAGAAGCTCTTT.

This clone was seen many times. The CDR3 loop is CATWDSQDYKKLF. The CDR3 nucleotides are TGTGCCACCTGGGATAGTCAAGATTATAAGAAACTCTTT. This chain uses TRGV8 with TRGJ1 or TRGJ2. Germline V gene sequence: CDR1 VENAVY, CDR2 YDSYNSRV. CDR3 size: 13 residues. With V trimmed by 1 base and J by 5 bases, 5 bases remained unmatched.

There are a few counts of this clone. The TCRdb record carries a much larger clone's protein, which differs from this DNA's translation at residue 6; a read error is the likely cause, and the protein listed here is the DNA translation. The chain couples TRGV9 to TRGJ1 or TRGJ2. TCRdb offers no J gene call, so here the DNA was matched to germline to obtain one. This CDR3 is built from 13 residues. Looked up from germline, CDR1 is GITISATS and CDR2 is ISYDGTV (reference sequence). Trimming took 4 bases from V and 8 from J; bases not matched to a gene: 11. The CDR3 region is CALWEEYWDKKLF. CDR3 DNA sequence: TGTGCCTTGTGGGAAGAATATTGGGATAAGAAACTCTTT.

This clone showed up many times. TCRdb lists the protein of a much larger clone for this DNA, which differs at residue 4, so this is likely a read error; the protein given here is translated from the DNA itself. The J gene is TRGJP, the V gene TRGV9. The J gene comes from matching the DNA to germline here; TCRdb lacks it. Germline V gene data show CDR1 as GITISATS and CDR2 as ISYDGTV (reference sequence). This CDR3 has 16 amino acids. As DNA, the CDR3 is TGTGCCTTGCGGGACGCTAAAGAGTTGGGCAAAAAAATCAAGGTATTT. Its translation: CALRDAKELGKKIKVF.

This clone is labeled large. A read error may explain this, as a much larger clone is one base away. Different DNA sequences within this sample yield the same CDR3. This rearrangement joins TRGV9 to TRGJP. The V and J ends lost 0 bases and 5 bases, in that order; junction bases with no gene match: 1. This CDR3 contains 16 residues. Germline values: CDR1 GITISATS, CDR2 ISYDGTV (reference sequence). CDR3 sequence: CALWEVEELGKKIKVF. The CDR3 DNA is TGTGCCTTGTGGGAGGTGGAAGAGTTGGGCAAAAAAATCAAGGTATTT.

Regarding this clone: TCRdb has a much larger clone's protein, which differs at residue 12 from the translation of this DNA, likely because of a read error; what is shown is the protein translated from the DNA. This rearrangement joins TRGV9 to TRGJP. TCRdb carries no J gene annotation; the J gene was assigned here by matching the DNA with germline. The V gene's germline CDR1 is GITISATS and CDR2 ISYDGTV (reference sequence). This CDR3 contains 17 residues. The CDR3 nucleotides are TGTGCCTTGTGGGAGGCACACCAGGAGTTGGGCAGAAAAATCAAGGTATTT. Translated: CALWEAHQELGRKIKVF.

In its sample, this clone was seen a few times. A read error is the likely source, as a far larger clone sits one nucleotide away. Within the sample, other DNA sequences also encode this same CDR3. This rearrangement joins TRGV9 to TRGJ1 or TRGJ2. TCRdb supplies no J gene; here it was assigned by aligning the nucleotide sequence to germline. This CDR3 has 13 amino acids. Germline V lookup: CDR1 GITISATS, CDR2 ISYDGTV (reference sequence). With 3 bases clipped from V and 6 bases from J, the junction kept 8 bases outside the gene matches. CDR3 sequence: CALWEPDGYKKLF. The CDR3 DNA reads as TGTGCCTTGTGGGAGCCCGATGGTTATAAGAAACTCTTT.

The table lists this clone with many counts. The chain employs TRGV9 and TRGJP2. CDR1 is GITISATS, CDR2 ISYDGTV, per germline (reference sequence). There are 15 residues in the CDR3. The V gene end was trimmed by 3 bases and the J gene end by 3 bases; junction bases not matched to a gene: 7. The CDR3 loop is CALWEPGGSDWIKTF. The CDR3 nucleotides are TGTGCCTTGTGGGAGCCCGGGGGTAGTGATTGGATCAAGACGTTT.